This is a list of T cell receptor beta chains from one sample in a study of blood T cell repertoires in COVID-19. Sequenced by immunoSEQ multiplex PCR; TCRdb stores in-frame clones only, minus some. This sample has about 48,000 clones, with 80% to 90% found just once. The sample taken for sequencing was peripheral blood. The receptor set was obtained from a woman of 80 years or more with acute or convalescent COVID-19. Each CDR3 is given with its conserved first and last residue. D genes are given only for firm matches. Clone size is stated in some rows and not others, as once, few, many or a class when expanded.

- | TRBJ2-3 | - | TRBV2 | TGTGCCAGCTCGAGGGAGGATACGCAGTATTTT | CASSREDTQYF
few | TRBJ1-3 | - | TRBV19 | TGTGCCAGTAGTCAGGGTCGAAACCCTGGAAACACCATATATTTT | CASSQGRNPGNTIYF
few | TRBJ1-2 | - | TRBV7-6 | TGTGCCAGCAGCTCAGGAGGTGCGGGAATGTTTGGCTACACCTTC | CASSSGGAGMFGYTF
- | TRBJ1-2 | TRBD1 | TRBV27 | TGTGCCAGCAGTTTATCCTCGACAGGGAGCTATGGCTACACCTTC | CASSLSSTGSYGYTF
- | TRBJ2-3 | TRBD2 | TRBV6-1 | TGTGCCAGCAGTGAAACAGCGGGGGGGCAGTTAGATACGCAGTATTTT | CASSETAGGQLDTQYF
- | TRBJ2-7 | - | TRBV30 | TGTGCCTGGAGCGGCCCAGGGAGGGGGAGAAACGAGCAGTACTTC | CAWSGPGRGRNEQYF
- | TRBJ1-1 | TRBD1 | TRBV3-1/TRBV3-2 | TGTGCCAGCAGCCTAGGACAGGGGACTACAAGGAACACTGAAGCTTTCTTT | CASSLGQGTTRNTEAFF
once | TRBJ2-1 | TRBD1 | TRBV5-1 | TGCGCCAGCAGCCTTAATAGGGACAGGGATGAGCAGTTCTTC | CASSLNRDRDEQFF
- | TRBJ2-3 | - | TRBV7-8 | TGTGCCAGCAGCTTAGTCATGTCCACAGATACGCAGTATTTT | CASSLVMSTDTQYF
- | TRBJ1-1 | - | TRBV5-1 | TGCGCCAGCAGTGAGGGAGGGAAAACTGAAGCTTTCTTT | CASSEGGKTEAFF
- | TRBJ1-6 | TRBD1 | TRBV2 | TGTGCCAGCAGTAGACAGGGGGCAGGGTCACCCCTCCACTTT | CASSRQGAGSPLHF
- | TRBJ1-1 | - | TRBV14 | TGTGCCAGCAGCCAACAGGGGCGGACTGAAGCTTTCTTT | CASSQQGRTEAFF
- | TRBJ1-2 | TRBD1 | TRBV10-3 | TGTGCCATCGGGGACAGGGGGTATGGCTACACCTTC | CAIGDRGYGYTF
once | TRBJ1-1 | - | TRBV11-3 | TGTGCCAGCAGCTTATGGGGAGGGTGGATGAACACTGAAGCTTTCTTT | CASSLWGGWMNTEAFF
- | TRBJ2-5 | TRBD1 | TRBV5-1 | TGCGCCAGCAGCTTGGGCGGGACAGGGGGTAAAGAGACCCAGTACTTC | CASSLGGTGGKETQYF
- | TRBJ2-3 | - | TRBV10-3 | TGTGCCATCCAGGAAAACACAGATACGCAGTATTTT | CAIQENTDTQYF
once | TRBJ1-6 | - | TRBV6-5 | TGTGCCAGCAACGTACAGGGATCCAATTCACCCCTCCACTTT | CASNVQGSNSPLHF
- | TRBJ1-6 | TRBD1 | TRBV19 | TGTGCCAGTGGCGACAGGGTGGGTAAATCACCCCTCCACTTT | CASGDRVGKSPLHF
- | TRBJ1-3 | - | TRBV6-1 | TGTGCCAGCAGTGAAGCCGCTGGAAACACCATATATTTT | CASSEAAGNTIYF
- | TRBJ1-1 | TRBD1 | TRBV30 | TGTGCCTGGAGTGTATTGGGACAGGGGGCTGAAGCTTTCTTT | CAWSVLGQGAEAFF
- | TRBJ1-2 | - | TRBV9 | TGTGCCAGCAGCGCCGACCTCCACGGGACTAACTATGGCTACACCTTC | CASSADLHGTNYGYTF
- | TRBJ1-2 | - | TRBV3-1/TRBV3-2 | TGTGCCAGCAGTTACAGTCCGCATAACTATGGCTACACCTTC | CASSYSPHNYGYTF
- | TRBJ2-5 | - | TRBV7-2 | TGTGCCAGCAGCGAGACGGGGAGTCTCCAAGAGACCCAGTACTTC | CASSETGSLQETQYF
once | TRBJ2-1 | TRBD1 | TRBV29-1 | TGCAGCGTTGGAAAGATGGACAGGTCGCGATTCTTC | CSVGKMDRSRFF
- | TRBJ1-1 | - | TRBV5-4 | TGTGCCAGCAGCTTGGGGCAGGGGAGGGGTGAAGCTTTCTTT | CASSLGQGRGEAFF
once | TRBJ1-1 | TRBD1 | TRBV6-5 | TGTGCCAGCAGTTACTCTTACAGGGGCCTGAACACTGAAGCTTTCTTT | CASSYSYRGLNTEAFF
once | TRBJ2-1 | - | TRBV7-2 | TGTGCCAGCAGCTTACGCTCCTACAATGAGCAGTTCTTC | CASSLRSYNEQFF
- | TRBJ2-3 | - | TRBV6-5 | TGTGCCAGCACCCTACAGAGCACAGATACGCAGTATTTT | CASTLQSTDTQYF
- | TRBJ1-4 | - | TRBV12-3/TRBV12-4 | TGTGCCAGCAGTGGGGGGAATGAAAAACTGTTTTTT | CASSGGNEKLFF
- | TRBJ1-1 | - | TRBV10-3 | TGTGCCATCAGAGTGACAGAAAACACTGAAGCTTTCTTT | CAIRVTENTEAFF
- | TRBJ2-2 | TRBD2 | TRBV4-2 | TGTGCCAGCAGCCAAGCAGCGGGGGGCAACACCGGGGAGCTGTTTTTT | CASSQAAGGNTGELFF
- | TRBJ1-1 | - | TRBV2 | TGTGCCAGCAGCGGGACTTCTAAAAATGAAGCTTTCTTT | CASSGTSKNEAFF